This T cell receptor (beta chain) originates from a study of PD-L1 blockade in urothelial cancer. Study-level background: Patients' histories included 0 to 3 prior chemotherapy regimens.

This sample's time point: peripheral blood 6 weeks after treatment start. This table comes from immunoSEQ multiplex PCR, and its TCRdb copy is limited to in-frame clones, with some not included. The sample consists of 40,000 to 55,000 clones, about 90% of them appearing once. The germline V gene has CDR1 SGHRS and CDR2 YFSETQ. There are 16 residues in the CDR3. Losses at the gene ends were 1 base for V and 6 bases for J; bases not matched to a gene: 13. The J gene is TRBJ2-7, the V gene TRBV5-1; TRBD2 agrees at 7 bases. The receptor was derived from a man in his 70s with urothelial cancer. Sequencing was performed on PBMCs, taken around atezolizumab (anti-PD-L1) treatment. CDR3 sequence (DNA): TGCGCCAGCAGCTTGTGGGCGGGAGCCGGCTCGGGCGAGCAGTACTTC. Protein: CASSLWAGAGSGEQYF.